The rows below give T cell receptor beta chains drawn from one sample of a study of CD8 T cells in ankylosing spondylitis. TCRdb reprocessed the 5' RACE reads via MiXCR and lists one record per CDR3 protein. The sample contains over 200,000 distinct CDR3 sequences, around 18% of which appear only once. Sequenced: blood, either unsorted or a sorted T cell fraction (not recorded which). These receptors were obtained from a male donor with ankylosing spondylitis. CDR3s include the opening cysteine and the closing phenylalanine or tryptophan. The D gene is left open where the match is weak. Clone size is given for some rows only: seen once, a few or many times, or a class if the clone is expanded.

clone size	V gene	CDR3 length	J gene	D gene	CDR3 protein	CDR3 DNA
many	TRBV4-1	15	TRBJ2-2	NA	CASSQEDRSFGELFF	TGCGCCAGCAGCCAAGAGGACCGTAGTTTCGGGGAGCTGTTTTTT
NA	TRBV7-9	13	TRBJ1-1	NA	CATIGGENTEAFF	TGTGCCACCATCGGCGGGGAGAACACTGAAGCTTTCTTT
NA	TRBV27	15	TRBJ1-6	TRBD1	CASSPTGSYNSPLHF	TGTGCCAGCAGTCCGACAGGGTCTTATAATTCACCCCTCCACTTT
many	TRBV5-1	13	TRBJ1-1	TRBD1	CASGRAGGTEAFF	TGCGCCAGCGGGAGGGCAGGGGGCACTGAAGCTTTCTTT
many	TRBV10-2	16	TRBJ2-2	TRBD2	CASSEFGGRAPGELFF	TGCGCCAGCAGTGAGTTTGGCGGGAGGGCTCCCGGGGAGCTGTTTTTT
NA	TRBV25-1	14	TRBJ2-5	NA	CASTDWGKRETQYF	TGTGCCAGCACTGACTGGGGCAAGCGGGAGACCCAGTACTTC
many	TRBV29-1	13	TRBJ2-2	TRBD1	CSVETTGAGELFF	TGCAGCGTTGAAACGACAGGGGCCGGGGAGCTGTTTTTT
few	TRBV10-3	17	TRBJ2-1	NA	CATGEIYRATSYNEQFF	TGTGCCACCGGAGAGATTTATAGGGCGACCTCCTACAATGAGCAGTTCTTC
NA	TRBV11-2	15	TRBJ2-7	TRBD2	CASSLGGTITYEQYF	TGTGCCAGCAGCTTAGGAGGGACTATCACCTACGAGCAGTACTTC
many	TRBV12-3/TRBV12-4	13	TRBJ1-1	NA	CASSFGMNTEAFF	TGTGCCAGCAGTTTCGGCATGAACACTGAAGCTTTCTTT
NA	TRBV5-6	15	TRBJ2-1	TRBD2	CASSLTSGGWNEQFF	TGTGCCAGCAGCTTGACTAGCGGGGGGTGGAATGAGCAGTTCTTC
NA	TRBV20-1	20	TRBJ2-2	TRBD2	CSARALSWSGRTRNTGELFF	TGCAGTGCTAGAGCCCTTTCCTGGAGCGGGAGGACCAGAAACACCGGGGAGCTGTTTTTT
NA	TRBV5-1	14	TRBJ2-1	NA	CASSLAPGANEQFF	TGCGCCAGCAGCTTGGCTCCGGGAGCCAATGAGCAGTTCTTC
many	TRBV19	15	TRBJ2-3	NA	CASSIGAGSTDTQYF	TGTGCCAGTAGTATCGGGGCGGGGAGCACAGATACGCAGTATTTT
NA	TRBV7-8	19	TRBJ2-7	TRBD2	CASSLEGGLAGMYSDEQYF	TGTGCCAGCAGCTTAGAAGGGGGACTAGCGGGAATGTACTCTGACGAGCAGTACTTC
NA	TRBV7-9	12	TRBJ2-3	NA	CASSFVPDTQYF	TGTGCCAGCAGCTTTGTTCCCGATACGCAGTATTTT
few	TRBV5-1	16	TRBJ2-1	NA	CASSSTDRDPYNEQFF	TGCGCCAGCAGCTCTACGGACAGAGATCCTTACAATGAGCAGTTCTTC
NA	TRBV13	17	TRBJ1-1	TRBD1	CASSLAPGQEMNTEAFF	TGTGCCAGCAGCTTAGCCCCCGGACAGGAGATGAACACTGAAGCTTTCTTT
NA	TRBV30	17	TRBJ2-3	NA	CAWSVVDGAEGTDTQYF	TGTGCCTGGAGTGTAGTGGACGGGGCTGAAGGAACAGATACGCAGTATTTT
few	TRBV2	15	TRBJ2-7	NA	CASAPGQSVAYEQYF	TGTGCCAGCGCTCCCGGACAGTCGGTGGCCTACGAGCAGTACTTC
few	TRBV20-1	15	TRBJ2-2	TRBD1	CSARSRQGNTGELFF	TGCAGTGCTAGATCGCGACAGGGAAACACCGGGGAGCTGTTTTTT
NA	TRBV25-1	13	TRBJ2-7	NA	CASRGAGAREQYF	TGTGCCAGCAGGGGGGCAGGGGCTCGCGAGCAGTACTTC
many	TRBV29-1	13	TRBJ2-7	NA	CSVGDRISYEQYF	TGCAGCGTTGGAGACAGAATCTCCTACGAGCAGTACTTC
NA	TRBV11-1	15	TRBJ2-3	NA	CASSLDLDSTDTQYF	TGTGCCAGCAGCTTAGATTTGGACAGCACAGATACGCAGTATTTT
NA	TRBV20-1	17	TRBJ1-1	NA	CSASPRDTTIMNTEAFF	TGCAGTGCTAGCCCCCGGGACACAACAATTATGAACACTGAAGCTTTCTTT
NA	TRBV28	16	TRBJ2-3	TRBD2	CASRTTTGLAGNTQYF	TGTGCCAGCAGGACTACAACGGGACTAGCGGGAAATACGCAGTATTTT
few	TRBV4-1	14	TRBJ1-2	NA	CASSQNLGDYGYTF	TGCGCCAGCAGCCAGAACCTCGGCGACTATGGCTACACCTTC
NA	TRBV12-3/TRBV12-4	13	TRBJ1-5	NA	CARRGQPNQPQHF	TGTGCCAGAAGAGGACAGCCCAATCAGCCCCAGCATTTT
NA	TRBV20-1	12	TRBJ1-1	NA	CSAPKGPGSAFF	TGCAGTGCTCCCAAAGGCCCAGGGTCTGCTTTCTTT
few	TRBV10-3	14	TRBJ1-2	NA	CAISESGAGYGYTF	TGTGCCATCAGTGAGTCGGGGGCCGGCTATGGCTACACCTTC
NA	TRBV13	14	TRBJ1-5	TRBD1	CASSRRGGNQPQHF	TGTGCCAGCAGCCGCAGGGGGGGCAATCAGCCCCAGCATTTT
few	TRBV27	14	TRBJ2-7	NA	CASSPIGAVYEQYF	TGTGCCAGCAGCCCAATAGGCGCGGTCTACGAGCAGTACTTC
few	TRBV4-1	15	TRBJ2-7	NA	CASSQAAGAPYEQYF	TGCGCCAGCAGCCAAGCGGCAGGGGCACCCTACGAGCAGTACTTC
NA	TRBV11-2	18	TRBJ2-1	NA	CASSLGGGRIETGNEQFF	TGTGCCAGCAGCTTAGGTGGAGGCAGAATAGAGACAGGCAATGAGCAGTTCTTC
NA	TRBV2	15	TRBJ2-1	NA	CASSEAGVAYNEQFF	TGTGCCAGCAGTGAAGCGGGAGTAGCCTACAATGAGCAGTTCTTC
NA	TRBV7-9	13	TRBJ2-5	NA	CASSFAAQETQYF	TGTGCCAGCAGCTTCGCCGCTCAAGAGACCCAGTACTTC
NA	TRBV7-9	12	TRBJ2-7	TRBD1	CASSPGQIEQYF	TGTGCCAGCAGCCCGGGACAGATCGAGCAGTACTTC
NA	TRBV9	16	TRBJ2-7	TRBD1	CASSVAAGTGLYEQYF	TGTGCCAGCAGCGTAGCTGCCGGGACAGGGTTATACGAGCAGTACTTC
few	TRBV6-5	16	TRBJ2-3	TRBD1	CASSLRYRGPTDTQYF	TGTGCCAGCAGTTTAAGATACAGGGGACCCACAGATACGCAGTATTTT
NA	TRBV5-4	14	TRBJ1-4	NA	CASSLIGTNEKLFF	TGTGCCAGCAGCTTGATTGGTACCAATGAAAAACTGTTTTTT